Below are 8 T cell receptor beta chains sequenced from a single sample in a study of T-cell reconstitution after alpha-beta-depleted transplantation in children. For TCRbeta, the library was prepared with unique molecular identifiers. TCRdb itself ran the PCR reads through MiXCR, one entry per CDR3 protein. The sample includes a few hundred thousand distinct CDR3 sequences, approximately 10% of them seen just once. The specimen comprised PBMCs from the stem cell graft donor, sampled from the stem cell graft. These receptors were taken from a human donor who donated a stem cell graft to a child with acute lymphoblastic leukemia.

This clonotype appeared a few times. This chain links TRBV11-3 with TRBJ2-5; no firm D call. This CDR3 region has 15 residues. CDR1 is SGHNT and CDR2 is YENEEA in the germline V gene. V lost 5 bases, J lost 5 bases, and 18 bases lay in between. CDR3 sequence (DNA): TGTGCCAGCAGCGACGGGCCTCCCGGTAGGGAGACCCAGTACTTC. It translates to CASSDGPPGRETQYF. Drawing the rest from reference TRBV11-3 and TRBJ2-5, the complete variable domain is EAGVVQSPRYKIIEKKQPVAFWCNPISGHNTLYWYLQNLGQGPELLIRYENEEAVDDSQLPKDRFSAERLKGVDSTLKIQPAELGDSAVYLCASSDGPPGRETQYFGPGTRLLVL.

This clonotype was picked up many times. The chain joins TRBV15 to TRBJ2-5; weak D call: TRBD1 (5 bases). This CDR3 spans 13 amino acids. CDR1 and CDR2 (germline): LNHNV, YYDKDF (reference sequence). V gave up 0 bases and J gave up 3 bases, with 5 bases separating them. CDR3 residues: CATSRDREETQYF. In DNA form, the CDR3 reads TGTGCCACCAGCAGAGACAGGGAAGAGACCCAGTACTTC.

This clonotype was found many times. The gene calls are TRBV27 and TRBJ2-5, with TRBD1 identical over 10 bases. The V gene's germline CDR1 is MNHEY and CDR2 SMNVEV (reference sequence). CDR3 length: 18 amino acids. Germline trimming cut 3 bases from V and 4 bases from J; bases unmatched to any gene: 14. CDR3 sequence: CASSFPSPGQGTRETQYF. In nucleotides, the CDR3 is TGTGCCAGCAGTTTTCCCTCACCGGGACAGGGGACCAGAGAGACCCAGTACTTC.

With regard to this clonotype: One junction end does not reproduce the germline sequence, and a read error may be involved. The CDR3 coding sequence is TGCAGTGCACGGGGAGCGATTAGCGGGTCCTTC. It encodes CSARGAISGSF. The chain uses TRBV20-1 and TRBJ2-7; 7 positions match TRBD2. This CDR3 spans 11 amino acids. Germline CDR1 and CDR2: DFQATT and SNEGSKA (reference sequence).

This clonotype was observed many times. The chain combines TRBV7-9 with TRBJ1-5; D gene unclear. V was pared by 3 bases and J by 0 bases, with 6 bases between. CDR1 and CDR2 (germline): SEHNR, FQNEAQ (reference sequence). The CDR3 length is 14 residues. CDR3 loop: CASSLWDSNQPQHF. The CDR3 DNA reads TGTGCCAGCAGCTTGTGGGATAGCAATCAGCCCCAGCATTTT.

This clonotype occurred a few times. The rearrangement joins TRBV15 to TRBJ2-1; D is unclear. Trimming shortened V by 5 bases and J by 0 bases, and 11 bases separated the two germline ends. Germline V CDR1 and CDR2: LNHNV, YYDKDF (reference sequence). The CDR3 has 15 amino acids. The CDR3 here is CATSEDPSSYNEQFF. CDR3 coding DNA: TGTGCCACCAGCGAAGACCCGAGCTCCTACAATGAGCAGTTCTTC. Looking up the rest from reference TRBV15 and TRBJ2-1 gives the full variable domain: DAMVIQNPRYQVTQFGKPVTLSCSQTLNHNVMYWYQQKSSQAPKLLFHYYDKDFNNEADTPDNFQSRRPNTSFCFLDIRSPGLGDTAMYLCATSEDPSSYNEQFFGPGTRLTVL.

In this sample, this clonotype turned up many times. In nucleotides, the CDR3 is TGTGTCGTTGGCGGGAGTAACACCGGGGAGCTGTTTTTT. Amino acid sequence: CVVGGSNTGELFF. The chain recombines TRBV3-1 with TRBJ2-2; 7 nucleotides align to TRBD2. This CDR3 is built from 13 residues. Germline-derived CDR1 and CDR2 are LGHDT and YNNKEL (reference sequence).

This clonotype showed up just a few times. The chain joins TRBV27 to TRBJ1-4, with a possible D match to TRBD1 (6 bases). CDR1 is MNHEY and CDR2 is SMNVEV in the germline V gene (reference sequence). Trimming shortened V by 6 bases and J by 0 bases, and 8 bases separated the two germline ends. This CDR3 has 14 residues. CDR3 bases: TGTGCCAGCAGGCGGACAGCAACTAATGAAAAACTGTTTTTT. It encodes CASRRTATNEKLFF.